These 16 T cell receptor beta chains came from one sample sequenced in a study of beta chain features in type 1 diabetes. What was sequenced were expressed TCRB transcripts, since all of the isolated RNA had been reverse transcribed. Sequencing used immunoSEQ multiplex PCR; TCRdb keeps in-frame clones, though not all of them. The sample has some 150,000 clones; roughly 10% are singletons. Sequencing was performed on naive CD4+ T cells from blood. All receptors come from a man aged 18 to 30 in good health.

The genes are TRBV6-1 and TRBJ1-2; maybe TRBD1 (6 bases). This CDR3 is 11 amino acids long. Germline CDR1 reads MNHNS; CDR2 reads SASEGT. The V gene lost 7 bases and the J gene lost 5 bases, with 8 bases spanning the gap. CDR3 protein: CASTGQYGYTF. The CDR3 nucleotides read TGTGCCAGCACTGGACAGTATGGCTACACCTTC.

The V gene is TRBV15, the J gene TRBJ2-2; 7 bases map to TRBD2. V trimming: 3 bases; J trimming: 4 bases; junction bases outside the gene matches: 5. The CDR3 is made up of 15 amino acids. In germline, CDR1 is LNHNV, CDR2 YYDKDF (reference sequence). The CDR3 loop reads CATSSLQRGTGELFF. The CDR3 DNA follows: TGTGCCACCAGCAGCCTCCAGCGGGGCACCGGGGAGCTGTTTTTT.

This clone was seen more than once but under ten times. The chain carries TRBV18 and TRBJ2-3, with D possibly being TRBD1 (5 bases). Trimming cost V 3 bases and J 1 base, with 5 bases left between them. Germline CDR1 reads KGHSH; CDR2 reads LQKENI. The CDR3 covers 13 residues. In nucleotides, the CDR3 is TGTGCCAGCTCACCGACAGGCACAGATACGCAGTATTTT. This encodes CASSPTGTDTQYF.

V is TRBV19 and J is TRBJ2-7, with 9 bases matching TRBD2. Germline CDR1 LNHDA, CDR2 SQIVND (reference sequence). The V gene end was trimmed by 3 bases and the J gene end by 1 base; junction bases not matched to a gene: 4. The length of the CDR3 is 15 residues. CDR3 residues: CASSILAGLSYEQYF. In DNA form, the CDR3 reads TGTGCCAGTAGTATTCTAGCGGGGCTTTCCTACGAGCAGTACTTC. Full variable domain (missing parts from reference TRBV19 and TRBJ2-7): DGGITQSPKYLFRKEGQNVTLSCEQNLNHDAMYWYRQDPGQGLRLIYYSQIVNDFQKGDIAEGYSVSREKKESFPLTVTSAQKNPTAFYLCASSILAGLSYEQYFGPGTRLTVT.

This clone was found a few times. The CDR3 sequence: CASIATGNMNTEAFF. Written as DNA, the CDR3 is TGTGCCAGCATTGCGACAGGAAACATGAACACTGAAGCTTTCTTT. V usage is TRBV2 and J usage is TRBJ1-1, with a possible D match to TRBD1 (6 bases). Germline values: CDR1 SNHLY, CDR2 FYNNEI. Trimming left V 7 bases short and J 0 bases short, with 15 bases between. CDR3 size: 15 residues.

As regards this clone: Given a much more abundant clone one base away, this may be a read error. The chain joins TRBV7-2 to TRBJ1-4; 8 nucleotides align to TRBD1. Trimming removed 1 base from V and 5 bases from J; junction bases left unmatched: 0. The CDR3 consists of 14 residues. Germline-derived CDR1 and CDR2 are SGHTA and FQGNSA. CDR3: CASSLGTGNEKLFF. The CDR3 coding sequence is TGTGCCAGCAGCTTAGGGACAGGGAATGAAAAACTGTTTTTT.

This chain uses TRBV19 with TRBJ2-3; 7 bases align to TRBD2. V was pared by 10 bases and J by 2 bases, with 9 bases of the junction left unmatched. This CDR3 is 14 amino acids long. Germline assignment: CDR1 LNHDA and CDR2 SQIVND (reference sequence). In nucleotides, the CDR3 is TGTGCCACTACCCGGCGGGAGATCACAGATACGCAGTATTTT. It is translated as CATTRREITDTQYF.

There are a few counts of this clone. The chain links TRBV11-2 to TRBJ2-5, with TRBD2 as a possible D gene (6 bases). The J call may be faulty, since TRBJ2-7 better matches the DNA end. The germline gives CDR1 SGHAT, CDR2 FQNNGV. The CDR3 totals 13 residues. Here the CDR3 reads CASSDRGSYEQYF. DNA of the CDR3: TGTGCCAGCAGCGACCGGGGGTCCTACGAGCAGTACTTC.

This clone was counted a few times. The chain recombines TRBV7-6 with TRBJ1-6; possibly TRBD1 for D (5 bases). Looked up from germline, CDR1 is SGHVS and CDR2 is FNYEAQ. CDR3 length equals 14 residues. V was clipped by 1 base and J by 10 bases, with 11 bases between them. The CDR3 here is CASSLERGRSPLHF. The CDR3, as DNA: TGTGCCAGCAGCTTAGAGCGGGGGAGGTCACCCCTCCACTTT.

The chain links TRBV27 to TRBJ2-4; D is uncertain. Germline V gene sequence: CDR1 MNHEY, CDR2 SMNVEV (reference sequence). V lost 4 bases, J lost 1 base, and 8 bases lay in between. The CDR3 runs 14 residues. CDR3 nucleotides: TGTGCCAGCAGTTCGACACCCGCCAAAAACATTCAGTACTTC. It translates to CASSSTPAKNIQYF.

This chain links TRBV4-1 with TRBJ2-7; the D gene is possibly TRBD1 (5 bases). The V end was cut by 0 bases, the J end by 6 bases, with 9 bases between. Germline-derived CDR1 and CDR2 are MGHRA and YSYEKL. The CDR3 covers 13 residues. In DNA form, the CDR3 reads TGCGCCAGCAGCCAAGAGACAGCCGGCGAGCAGTACTTC. Protein product: CASSQETAGEQYF.

The chain uses TRBV2 and TRBJ2-5, with TRBD2 matching 9 bases. V trimming: 10 bases; J trimming: 7 bases; junction bases outside the gene matches: 13. This CDR3 has 14 amino acids. Per the germline V gene, CDR1 is SNHLY and CDR2 is FYNNEI. In nucleotides, the CDR3 is TGTGCCACCAACCCCGTACTAGCGGGCGGGACCCAGTACTTC. This sequence encodes CATNPVLAGGTQYF.

The rearrangement uses TRBV11-2 and TRBJ2-7; possibly TRBD1 for D (6 bases). The germline gives CDR1 SGHAT, CDR2 FQNNGV. Trimming cost V 2 bases and J 3 bases, with 8 bases left between them. This CDR3 is built from 13 residues. The CDR3 loop is CASSLTGYYEQYF. CDR3 sequence (DNA): TGTGCCAGCAGCTTAACAGGGTACTACGAGCAGTACTTC.

This clone was detected ten times or more. The chain carries TRBV5-6 and TRBJ2-2; D might be TRBD2 (6 bases). This CDR3 has 15 amino acids. Germline CDR1 SGHDT, CDR2 YYEEEE. V was clipped by 2 bases and J by 3 bases, with 11 bases between them. The CDR3 sequence: CASSFRGVYTGELFF. DNA for the CDR3: TGTGCCAGCAGCTTCCGCGGGGTTTACACCGGGGAGCTGTTTTTT.

This clone was picked up a small number of times. V and J are TRBV28 and TRBJ2-1; 11 bases are shared with TRBD1. Germline assignment: CDR1 MDHEN and CDR2 SYDVKM. CDR3 length: 16 residues. Trimming at V came to 6 bases and at J to 3 bases, leaving 7 bases not matched to a gene. The DNA of the CDR3 is TGTGCCAGCAGCTCCCCCGGGACAGGGGGCTACAATGAGCAGTTCTTC. It specifies CASSSPGTGGYNEQFF.

V is TRBV6-5 and J is TRBJ2-7; no definite D call. The CDR3 runs to 14 residues. The V end was cut by 0 bases, the J end by 0 bases, with 6 bases between. CDR1 is MNHEY and CDR2 is SVGAGI in the germline V gene. The DNA of the CDR3 is TGTGCCAGCAGTTACTCGTACAGCTCCTACGAGCAGTACTTC. It yields the protein CASSYSYSSYEQYF.